Listed below are T cell receptor beta chains from one sample, sequenced in a study of regulatory T cells in long-lasting Graves disease. TCRdb redid the calling of the multiplex PCR reads with MiXCR, one entry per CDR3 protein. In the table there are 400,000 to 450,000 distinct CDR3 sequences, about 17% of which are singletons. A further study also used this sample, focusing on T cells in Graves' hyperthyroidism and ophthalmopathy.

The sequencing here drew on peripheral blood mononuclear cells (PBMCs), taken at new diagnosis, from a patient treated with antithyroid drugs. The receptors derive from a woman under 40 with Graves disease. Both conserved end residues are part of each CDR3.

cdr3_aa cdr3_length v_call
CASSSRQGAQPQHF 14 TRBV2
CASSVGAGEEQYF 13 TRBV9
CASNDRYEQYF 11 TRBV5-1
CASSDGSYNEQFF 13 TRBV7-2
CAWSLRQNTEAFF 13 TRBV30
CASSSLAGDNEQYF 14 TRBV7-9
CASSFPGQHRPSGDEQYF 18 TRBV28
CASSYRTGMNTGELFF 16 TRBV7-9
CASSLVPGAGANVLTF 16 TRBV7-2
CASSFGTGGSEKLFF 15 TRBV12-3/TRBV12-4
CASSSLGGLAGGDTQYF 17 TRBV7-2
CASSKGGGYGYTF 13 TRBV28
CASRTSGSRYEQYF 14 TRBV7-2
CASSYPPGTSNTGELFF 17 TRBV6-2/TRBV6-3
CATSREGEGYATNEKLFF 18 TRBV15
CASGPLAGSETQYF 14 TRBV19
CASSDNSGANVLTF 14 TRBV10-1
CASSSRTGQNEQFF 14 TRBV28
CASSQVYTGELFF 13 TRBV14
CASSERDGEALAKNIQYF 18 TRBV6-1
CASSRGTGKYEQYF 14 TRBV7-2